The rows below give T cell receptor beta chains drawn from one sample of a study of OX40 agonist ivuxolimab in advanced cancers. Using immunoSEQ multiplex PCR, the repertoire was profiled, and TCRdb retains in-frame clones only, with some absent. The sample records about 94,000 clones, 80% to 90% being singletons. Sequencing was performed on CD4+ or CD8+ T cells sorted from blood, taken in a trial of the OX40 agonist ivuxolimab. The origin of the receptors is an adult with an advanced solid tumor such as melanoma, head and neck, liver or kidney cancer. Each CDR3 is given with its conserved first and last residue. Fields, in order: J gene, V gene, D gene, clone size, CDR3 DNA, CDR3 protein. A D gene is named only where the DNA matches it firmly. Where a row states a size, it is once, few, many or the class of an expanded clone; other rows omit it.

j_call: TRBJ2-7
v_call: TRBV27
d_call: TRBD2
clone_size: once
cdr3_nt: TGTGCCAGCAGTTTATTCAACTCGGATATCTCAGGGACTAGGTACGAGCAGTACTTC
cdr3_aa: CASSLFNSDISGTRYEQYF

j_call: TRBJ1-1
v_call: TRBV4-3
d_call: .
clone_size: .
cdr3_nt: TGCGCCAGCAGCCTAAGAAGGGGGAACACTGAAGCTTTCTTT
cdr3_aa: CASSLRRGNTEAFF

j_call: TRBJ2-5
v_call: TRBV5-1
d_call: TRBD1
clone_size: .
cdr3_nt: TGCGCCAGCAGCATTCTGACAGGGCAAGAGACCCAGTACTTC
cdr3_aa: CASSILTGQETQYF

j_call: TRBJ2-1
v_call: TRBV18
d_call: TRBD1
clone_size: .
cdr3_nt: TGTGCCAGCTCACCCATTGCGGTCGCACAGGGGGCAAGGAATGAGCAGTTCTTC
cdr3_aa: CASSPIAVAQGARNEQFF

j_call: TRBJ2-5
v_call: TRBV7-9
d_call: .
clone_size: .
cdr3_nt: TGTGCCAGCAGCTCCGGAGTGGGACCCAGTCAAGAGACCCAGTACTTC
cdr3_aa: CASSSGVGPSQETQYF

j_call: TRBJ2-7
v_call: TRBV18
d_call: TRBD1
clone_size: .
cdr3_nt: TGTGCCAGCTCCTCGACAGGGGCCAGCTCCTACGAGCAGTACTTC
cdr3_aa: CASSSTGASSYEQYF

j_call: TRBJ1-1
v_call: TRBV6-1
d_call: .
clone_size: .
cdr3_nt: TGTGCCAGCCGTGCAGTGGGGCAGCCGAACACTGAAGCTTTCTTT
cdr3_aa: CASRAVGQPNTEAFF

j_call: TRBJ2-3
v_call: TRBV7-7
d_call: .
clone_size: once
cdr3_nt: TGTGCCAGCAGCTTAGGTGGGGCTAGCGGCACAGATACGCAGTATTTT
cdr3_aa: CASSLGGASGTDTQYF

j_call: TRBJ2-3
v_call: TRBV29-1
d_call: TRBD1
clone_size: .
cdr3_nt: TGCAGCGCCCTGCCCGGGACAGGGGGCACAGATACGCAGTATTTT
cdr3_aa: CSALPGTGGTDTQYF

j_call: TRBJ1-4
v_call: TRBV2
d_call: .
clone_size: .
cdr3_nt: TGTGCCAGCAGTGGGGGGCTACGACCGGTCAATGAAAAACTGTTTTTT
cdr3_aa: CASSGGLRPVNEKLFF

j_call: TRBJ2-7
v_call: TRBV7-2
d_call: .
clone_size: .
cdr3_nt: TGTGCCAGCAGCTTAACCTCCTACGAGCAGTACTTC
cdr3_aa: CASSLTSYEQYF

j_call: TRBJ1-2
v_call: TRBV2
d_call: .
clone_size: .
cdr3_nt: TGTGCCAGCAGTGAAACCCCCGGAGGGGGCTACACCTTC
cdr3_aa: CASSETPGGGYTF

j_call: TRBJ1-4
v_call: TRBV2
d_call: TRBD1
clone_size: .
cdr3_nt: TGTGCCAGCAGGGACAGGTCAACTAATGAAAAACTGTTTTTT
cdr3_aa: CASRDRSTNEKLFF

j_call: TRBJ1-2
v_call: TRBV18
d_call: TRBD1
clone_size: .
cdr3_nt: TGTGCCAGCTCACCTGGACAGGTAACCAATGGCTACACCTTC
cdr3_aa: CASSPGQVTNGYTF

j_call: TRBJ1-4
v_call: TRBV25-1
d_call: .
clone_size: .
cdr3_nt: TGTGCCAGCAGTGATCGGACCGTACGAAGCGAAAAACTGTTTTTT
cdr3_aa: CASSDRTVRSEKLFF

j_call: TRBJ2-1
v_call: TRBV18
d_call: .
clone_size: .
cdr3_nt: TGTGCCAGCTCACCCCAGACCCTGTCCGCGGAGCAGTTCTTC
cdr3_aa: CASSPQTLSAEQFF

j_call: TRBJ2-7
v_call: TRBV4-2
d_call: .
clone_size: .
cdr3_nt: TGTGCCAGCAGCCAAGAACACGAGCAGTACTTC
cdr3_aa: CASSQEHEQYF

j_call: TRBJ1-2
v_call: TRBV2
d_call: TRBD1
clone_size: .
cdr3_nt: TGTGCCAGCAGTGTGACTACCGGGACAGGGGCAGGCTACACCTTC
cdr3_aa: CASSVTTGTGAGYTF

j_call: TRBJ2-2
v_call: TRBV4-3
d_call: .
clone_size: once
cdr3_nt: TGCGCCAGCAGCCAAGGGTGGAACACCGGGGAGCTGTTTTTT
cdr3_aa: CASSQGWNTGELFF

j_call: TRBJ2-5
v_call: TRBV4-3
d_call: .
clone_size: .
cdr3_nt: TGCGCCAGCAGCCCCCGGGGGGCAGCGTCGGCCCAGTACTTC
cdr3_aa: CASSPRGAASAQYF

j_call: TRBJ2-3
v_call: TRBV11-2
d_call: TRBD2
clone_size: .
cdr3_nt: TGTGCTAGCAGCTTAGATCTCGGGGGGGCAGATACGCAGTATTTT
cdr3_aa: CASSLDLGGADTQYF

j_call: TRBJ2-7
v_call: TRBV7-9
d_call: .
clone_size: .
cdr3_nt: TGTGCCAGCAGCTTAGTAGAGGGTCCCGGGGGCGAGCAGTACTTC
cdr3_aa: CASSLVEGPGGEQYF

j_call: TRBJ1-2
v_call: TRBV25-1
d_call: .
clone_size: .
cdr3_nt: TGTGCCAGCAGTCGGACCACCAACTATGGCTACACCTTC
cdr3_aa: CASSRTTNYGYTF

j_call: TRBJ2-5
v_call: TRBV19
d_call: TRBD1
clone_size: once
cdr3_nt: TGTGCCACCCGATTCCGGGACAGTGAGACCCAGTACTTC
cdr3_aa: CATRFRDSETQYF

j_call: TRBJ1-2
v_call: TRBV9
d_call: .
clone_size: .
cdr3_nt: TGTGCCAGCAGCGTAGGCGAGGGGACCTATGGCTACACCTTC
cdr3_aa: CASSVGEGTYGYTF

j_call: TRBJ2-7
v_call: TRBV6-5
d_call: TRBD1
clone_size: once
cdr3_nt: TGTGCCAGCAGTTATCAAACCGGGACAGGGGCCGGCGAGCAGTACTTC
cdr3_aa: CASSYQTGTGAGEQYF

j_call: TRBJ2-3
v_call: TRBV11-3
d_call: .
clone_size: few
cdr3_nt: TGTGCCAGCAGCTTCTCAACGGGATTCACAGATACGCAGTATTTT
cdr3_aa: CASSFSTGFTDTQYF

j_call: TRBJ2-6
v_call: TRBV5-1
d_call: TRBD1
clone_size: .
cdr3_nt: TGCGCCAGCAGCTTGGCTGGGACAGGGTCCCCCTCTGGGGCCAACGTCCTGACTTTC
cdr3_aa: CASSLAGTGSPSGANVLTF

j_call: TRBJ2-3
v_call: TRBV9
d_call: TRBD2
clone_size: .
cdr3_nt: TGTGCCAGCAGCCCCAGACTAGCGGGGGGGCGGGATACGCAGTATTTT
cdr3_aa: CASSPRLAGGRDTQYF

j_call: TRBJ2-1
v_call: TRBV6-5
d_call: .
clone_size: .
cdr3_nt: TGTGCCAGCAGTTCACGGGGCAATGAGCAGTTCTTC
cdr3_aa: CASSSRGNEQFF

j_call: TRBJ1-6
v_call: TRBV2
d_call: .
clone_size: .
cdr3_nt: TGTGCCAGCAGCCGGGCTAACATTAGGGAGTCACCCCTCCACTTT
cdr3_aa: CASSRANIRESPLHF

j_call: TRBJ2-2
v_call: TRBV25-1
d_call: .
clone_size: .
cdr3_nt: TGTGCCAGCAGTGAATCGGGTAGGAACACCGGGGAGCTGTTTTTT
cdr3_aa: CASSESGRNTGELFF

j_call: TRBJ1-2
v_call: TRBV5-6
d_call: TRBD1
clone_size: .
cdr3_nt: TGTGCCAGCAGCCCGTCCCGGGACAGGGTTTGGTATGGCTACACCTTC
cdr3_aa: CASSPSRDRVWYGYTF

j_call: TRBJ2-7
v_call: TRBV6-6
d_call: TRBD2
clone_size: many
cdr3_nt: TGTGCCAGCAGTCTCTCTAGCGGGGGCTACGAGCAGTACTTC
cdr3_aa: CASSLSSGGYEQYF

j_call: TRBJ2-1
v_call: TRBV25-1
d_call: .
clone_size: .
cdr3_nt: TGTGCCAGCACCCCCCGACCAGGCAATGAGCAGTTCTTC
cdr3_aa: CASTPRPGNEQFF

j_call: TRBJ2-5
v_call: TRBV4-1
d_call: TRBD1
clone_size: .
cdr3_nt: TGCGCCAGCAGCCAAGGACAGGGGGGAGAGACCCAGTACTTC
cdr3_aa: CASSQGQGGETQYF

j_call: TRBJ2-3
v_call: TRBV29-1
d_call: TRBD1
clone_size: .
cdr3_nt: TGCAGCGTCGCGAAGACAGGGTTTACAGATACGCAGTATTTT
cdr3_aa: CSVAKTGFTDTQYF

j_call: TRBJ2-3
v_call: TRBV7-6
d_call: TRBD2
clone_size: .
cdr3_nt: TGTGCCTCTAGGACTAGCGCTAGCACAGATACGCAGTATTTT
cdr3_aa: CASRTSASTDTQYF

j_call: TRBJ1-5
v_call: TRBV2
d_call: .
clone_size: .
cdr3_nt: TGTGCCAGCAGAGCTGACTGGCAGCCCCAGCATTTT
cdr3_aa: CASRADWQPQHF